The rows below give T cell receptor beta chains drawn from one sample of a study of T cell responses to AZD1222 COVID-19 vaccine. The data were produced by immunoSEQ multiplex PCR, yet TCRdb's version contains in-frame clones alone and is incomplete. This sample yields some 150,000 clones, of which roughly 89% are seen a single time; about 5% belongs to the top ten. Sequences were derived from peripheral blood, sampled on day 0 of AZD1222 vaccination. The receptors stem from an adult in good health. Both conserved end residues are part of each CDR3. D genes are given only for firm matches. Rows may omit the clone size; those that give it use once, few, many or a size class.

D gene | clone size | J gene | V gene | CDR3 DNA | CDR3 protein
NA | NA | TRBJ2-3 | TRBV3-1/TRBV3-2 | TGTGCCAGCAGCCAGGAGCGTCGGACAGATACGCAGTATTTT | CASSQERRTDTQYF
NA | NA | TRBJ2-2 | TRBV5-1 | TGCGCCAGCAGCTTGGGCATCGCGAACACCGGGGAGCTGTTTTTT | CASSLGIANTGELFF
TRBD1 | NA | TRBJ2-1 | TRBV5-1 | TGCGCCAGCAGCTTGGAACAGGGGGCCTGGGGTGAGCAGTTCTTC | CASSLEQGAWGEQFF
NA | NA | TRBJ2-7 | TRBV28 | TGTGCCAGCAGTTCGGGGGCTAGCTCCTACGAGCAGTACTTC | CASSSGASSYEQYF
TRBD1 | NA | TRBJ1-2 | TRBV5-5 | TGTGCCAGCAGCTTGGAGTTGGACAGGGTAGGATATGGCTACACCTTC | CASSLELDRVGYGYTF
NA | NA | TRBJ2-2 | TRBV7-9 | TGTGCCAGCAGCCCACTAAACAGGATGAACACCGGGGAGCTGTTTTTT | CASSPLNRMNTGELFF
TRBD1 | NA | TRBJ2-3 | TRBV6-5 | TGTGCCAGCAGCCAAGTCCCCGGACAGGGAGATACGCAGTATTTT | CASSQVPGQGDTQYF
NA | NA | TRBJ2-3 | TRBV5-1 | TGCGCCAGCAGCTCCGGACAGAGAAACACAGATACGCAGTATTTT | CASSSGQRNTDTQYF
TRBD2 | NA | TRBJ2-7 | TRBV19 | TGTGCCACCTCCCTTGGTGCGGGAGGGGCCTACGAGCAGTACTTC | CATSLGAGGAYEQYF
NA | NA | TRBJ2-2 | TRBV18 | TGTGCCAGCTCACCACTTGGTAACGCGAACACCGGGGAGCTGTTTTTT | CASSPLGNANTGELFF
TRBD1 | NA | TRBJ1-2 | TRBV7-8 | TGTGCCAGCAGGTTCCGGGACAGCCATGGCTACACCTTC | CASRFRDSHGYTF
NA | NA | TRBJ1-5 | TRBV2 | TGTGCCAGCAGTGGGACATCCGATCAGCCCCAGCATTTT | CASSGTSDQPQHF
NA | NA | TRBJ2-5 | TRBV2 | TGTGCCAGCCAGACTATACAAGAGACCCAGTACTTC | CASQTIQETQYF
NA | once | TRBJ2-6 | TRBV18 | TGTGCCAGCTCACCACAACGGGCCCCTGGGGCCAACGTCCTGACTTTC | CASSPQRAPGANVLTF
NA | NA | TRBJ1-2 | TRBV4-2 | TGTGCCAGCAGCCAAGGAGAGGGAAGGGACTATGGCTACACCTTC | CASSQGEGRDYGYTF
NA | NA | TRBJ2-1 | TRBV4-1 | TGCGCCAGCAGCCTCATAGGCGGGACAGCCATAAACAATGAGCAGTTCTTC | CASSLIGGTAINNEQFF
TRBD2 | NA | TRBJ2-3 | TRBV18 | TGTGCCAGCTCAAGCGGGGACCGCACAGATACGCAGTATTTT | CASSSGDRTDTQYF
NA | NA | TRBJ2-5 | TRBV5-8 | TGTGCCAGCAGCGGAACAGGGTTTCGAGAGACCCAGTACTTC | CASSGTGFRETQYF
NA | NA | TRBJ1-4 | TRBV5-8 | TGTGCCAGCAGCTTTTTGAGAAGCGAAAAACTGTTTTTT | CASSFLRSEKLFF
NA | NA | TRBJ2-7 | TRBV7-6 | TGTGCCAGCAGCCCTAGGGACGGCTCATCAATCGAGCAGTACTTC | CASSPRDGSSIEQYF
TRBD1 | NA | TRBJ2-5 | TRBV10-3 | TGTGCCATCAGTGGACAGGGCCAAGAGACCCAGTACTTC | CAISGQGQETQYF
TRBD1 | NA | TRBJ1-2 | TRBV6-5 | TGTGCCAGCAGTTATTCCGGGACAGAAGCTAACTATGGCTACACCTTC | CASSYSGTEANYGYTF
NA | NA | TRBJ2-1 | TRBV5-1 | TGCGCCAGCAGTGTCGCAGCCAATGAGCAGTTCTTC | CASSVAANEQFF
TRBD1 | NA | TRBJ2-4 | TRBV27 | TGTGCCAGCAGCTCCCGGGACAGGGGTTACATTCAGTACTTC | CASSSRDRGYIQYF
NA | NA | TRBJ1-5 | TRBV19 | TGTGCCAGTAGTATAGCACATAGCAATCAGCCCCAGCATTTT | CASSIAHSNQPQHF
NA | NA | TRBJ1-6 | TRBV24-1 | TGTGCCACCAGTGATTTGCGACGGAACTATAATTCACCCCTCCACTTT | CATSDLRRNYNSPLHF
NA | NA | TRBJ2-7 | TRBV7-8 | TGTGCCAGCAGCTTTCTGGAAAACTCCTACGAGCAGTACTTC | CASSFLENSYEQYF
NA | NA | TRBJ1-3 | TRBV18 | TGTGCCAGCTCACCATTACGGGGAGGAGGAAACACCATATATTTT | CASSPLRGGGNTIYF
NA | NA | TRBJ2-3 | TRBV24-1 | TGTGCCACCAGTGAAGACTGGGAAAGCACAGATACGCAGTATTTT | CATSEDWESTDTQYF
TRBD1 | once | TRBJ1-6 | TRBV2 | TGTGCCAGCAGTATAGACAGGGCTTCCTATAATTCACCCCTCCACTTT | CASSIDRASYNSPLHF
NA | NA | TRBJ2-1 | TRBV7-2 | TGTGCCAGCAGCTTAGCTAGGGATACGAATGAGCAGTTCTTC | CASSLARDTNEQFF
NA | NA | TRBJ2-2 | TRBV7-9 | TGTGCCAGCAGCTCCGGGACACCCGGGGAGCTGTTTTTT | CASSSGTPGELFF
TRBD1 | NA | TRBJ1-5 | TRBV7-2 | TGTGCCAGCAGCCCGGGACAGTATAGCAATCAGCCCCAGCATTTT | CASSPGQYSNQPQHF
NA | NA | TRBJ1-1 | TRBV10-3 | TGTGCCATCAGTGCACAGGAGAACACTGAAGCTTTCTTT | CAISAQENTEAFF
NA | NA | TRBJ1-3 | TRBV27 | TGTGCCAGCAGTTCCCGGGGGGCCGGAAACACCATATATTTT | CASSSRGAGNTIYF